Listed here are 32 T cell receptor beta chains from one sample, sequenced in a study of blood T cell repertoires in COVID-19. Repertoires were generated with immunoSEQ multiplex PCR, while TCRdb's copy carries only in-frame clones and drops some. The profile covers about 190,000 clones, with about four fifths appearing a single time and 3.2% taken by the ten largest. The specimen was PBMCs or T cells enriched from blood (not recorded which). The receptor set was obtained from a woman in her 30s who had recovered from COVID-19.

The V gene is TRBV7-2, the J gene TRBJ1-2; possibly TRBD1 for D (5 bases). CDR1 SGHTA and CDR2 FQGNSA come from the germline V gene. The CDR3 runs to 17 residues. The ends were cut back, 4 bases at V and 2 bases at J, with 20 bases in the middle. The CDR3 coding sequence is TGTGCCAGCAGCTCCCCAGCACTGGAACCAGGGAACTATGGCTACACCTTC. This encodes CASSSPALEPGNYGYTF.

The CDR3 is CASSLGGTGRSTDTQYF. The CDR3 DNA reads TGTGCCAGCAGTTTGGGTGGGACAGGGCGTAGCACAGATACGCAGTATTTT. The rearrangement links TRBV28 to TRBJ2-3; 9 bases are shared with TRBD1. Germline trimming cut 3 bases from V and 0 bases from J; bases unmatched to any gene: 7. The CDR3 is 17 residues long. Germline V lookup: CDR1 MDHEN, CDR2 SYDVKM.

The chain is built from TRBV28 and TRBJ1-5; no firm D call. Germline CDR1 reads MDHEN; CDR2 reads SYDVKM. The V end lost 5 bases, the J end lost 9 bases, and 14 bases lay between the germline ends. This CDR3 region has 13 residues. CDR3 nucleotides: TGTGCCAGCAGTCTACCCCCCGGTGGGCCCCAGCATTTT. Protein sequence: CASSLPPGGPQHF. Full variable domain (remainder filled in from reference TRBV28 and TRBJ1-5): DVKVTQSSRYLVKRTGEKVFLECVQDMDHENMFWYRQDPGLGLRLIYFSYDVKMKEKGDIPEGYSVSREKKERFSLILESASTNQTSMYLCASSLPPGGPQHFGDGTRLSIL.

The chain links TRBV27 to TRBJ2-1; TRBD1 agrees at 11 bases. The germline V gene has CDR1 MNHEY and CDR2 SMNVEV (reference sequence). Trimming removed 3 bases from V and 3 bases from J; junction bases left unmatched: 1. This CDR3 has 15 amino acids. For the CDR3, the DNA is TGTGCCAGCAGTTTGGGGACAGGGGGCTACAATGAGCAGTTCTTC. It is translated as CASSLGTGGYNEQFF.

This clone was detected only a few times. Written as DNA, the CDR3 is TGTGCCAGCAGTGTTCTCAGGGAGGGTTCACCCCTCCACTTT. It encodes CASSVLREGSPLHF. The V gene is TRBV2, the J gene TRBJ1-6; TRBD1 might be the D (5 bases). V lost 4 bases and J 9 bases, leaving 13 bases between the germline ends. Germline CDR1 and CDR2: SNHLY and FYNNEI. The CDR3 loop spans 14 amino acids.

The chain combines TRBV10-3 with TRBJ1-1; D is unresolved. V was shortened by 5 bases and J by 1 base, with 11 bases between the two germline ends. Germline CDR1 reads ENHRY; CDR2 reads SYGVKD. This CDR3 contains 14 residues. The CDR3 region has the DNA TGTGCCATCAGTCCCTGGACTGGGAACACTGAAGCTTTCTTT. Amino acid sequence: CAISPWTGNTEAFF.

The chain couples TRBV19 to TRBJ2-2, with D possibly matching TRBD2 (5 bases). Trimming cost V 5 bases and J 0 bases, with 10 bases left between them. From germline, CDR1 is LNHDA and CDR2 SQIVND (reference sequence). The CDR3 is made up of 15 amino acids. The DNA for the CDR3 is TGTGCCAGTAGTGCGGCTAGCTCGAACACCGGGGAGCTGTTTTTT. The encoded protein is CASSAASSNTGELFF. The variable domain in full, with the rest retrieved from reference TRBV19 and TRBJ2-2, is DGGITQSPKYLFRKEGQNVTLSCEQNLNHDAMYWYRQDPGQGLRLIYYSQIVNDFQKGDIAEGYSVSREKKESFPLTVTSAQKNPTAFYLCASSAASSNTGELFFGEGSRLTVL.

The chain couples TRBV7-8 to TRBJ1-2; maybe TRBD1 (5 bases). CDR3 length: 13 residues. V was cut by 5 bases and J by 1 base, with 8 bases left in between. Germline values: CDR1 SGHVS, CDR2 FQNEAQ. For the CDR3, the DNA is TGTGCCAGCAGCCTCCAGGGTAACTATGGCTACACCTTC. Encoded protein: CASSLQGNYGYTF.

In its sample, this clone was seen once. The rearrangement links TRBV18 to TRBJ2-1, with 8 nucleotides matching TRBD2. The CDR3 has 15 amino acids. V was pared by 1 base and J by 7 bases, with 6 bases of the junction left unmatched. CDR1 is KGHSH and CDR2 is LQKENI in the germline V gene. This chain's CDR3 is CASSPRITGGNEQFF. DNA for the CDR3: TGTGCCAGCTCACCACGTATTACGGGGGGGAATGAGCAGTTCTTC.

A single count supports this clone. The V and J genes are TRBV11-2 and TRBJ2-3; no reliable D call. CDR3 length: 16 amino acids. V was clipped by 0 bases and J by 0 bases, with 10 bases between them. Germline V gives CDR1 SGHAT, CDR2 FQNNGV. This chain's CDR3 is CASSLDFSRSTDTQYF. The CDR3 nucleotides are TGTGCCAGCAGCTTAGATTTCAGCAGGAGCACAGATACGCAGTATTTT.

DNA of the CDR3: TGTGCCAGTAGTAGGAGAGCCCCAGCGGCTAGCACAGATACGCAGTATTTT. This sequence encodes CASSRRAPAASTDTQYF. J is TRBJ2-3 and V is TRBV19; TRBD2 might be the D (5 bases). CDR3 length equals 17 residues. Looked up from germline, CDR1 is LNHDA and CDR2 is SQIVND (reference sequence). V shed 4 bases and J shed 0 bases, with 17 bases lying between them.

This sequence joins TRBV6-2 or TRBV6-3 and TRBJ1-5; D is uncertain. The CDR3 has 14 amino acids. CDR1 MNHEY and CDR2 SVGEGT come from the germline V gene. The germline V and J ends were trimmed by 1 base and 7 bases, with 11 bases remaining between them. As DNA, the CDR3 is TGTGCCAGCAGTTACTTCGGAGTAAGACAGCCCCAGCATTTT. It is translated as CASSYFGVRQPQHF.

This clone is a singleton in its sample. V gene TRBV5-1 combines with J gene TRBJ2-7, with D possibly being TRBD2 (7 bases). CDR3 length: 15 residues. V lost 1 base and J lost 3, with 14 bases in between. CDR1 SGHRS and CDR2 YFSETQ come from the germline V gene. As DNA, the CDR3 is TGCGCCAGCAGCTTGATTGCGGGGGCTTACTACGAGCAGTACGTC. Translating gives CASSLIAGAYYEQYV.

The CDR3 nucleotides are TGTGCCAGCAGCTCTGGGACAGGGGGCGCGTATGGCTACACCTTC. Protein: CASSSGTGGAYGYTF. This chain links TRBV5-6 with TRBJ1-2; 12 positions agree with TRBD1. V lost 3 bases and J lost 5; bases outside the gene matches: 5. The germline CDR1 and CDR2 sequences are SGHDT and YYEEEE. The CDR3 sequence is 15 residues long.

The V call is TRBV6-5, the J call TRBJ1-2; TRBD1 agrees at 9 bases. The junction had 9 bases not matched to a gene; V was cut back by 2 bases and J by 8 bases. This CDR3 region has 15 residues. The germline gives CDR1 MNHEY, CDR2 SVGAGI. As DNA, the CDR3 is TGTGCCAGCAGTTACCTCCCCGGGACAGGGCGCGGCTACACCTTC. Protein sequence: CASSYLPGTGRGYTF.

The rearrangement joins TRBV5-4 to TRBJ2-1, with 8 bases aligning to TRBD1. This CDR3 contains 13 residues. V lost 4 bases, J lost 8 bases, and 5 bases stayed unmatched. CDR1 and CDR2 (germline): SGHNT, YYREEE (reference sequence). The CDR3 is CASSPRGRDEQFF. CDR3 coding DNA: TGTGCCAGCAGCCCCAGGGGGCGCGATGAGCAGTTCTTC.

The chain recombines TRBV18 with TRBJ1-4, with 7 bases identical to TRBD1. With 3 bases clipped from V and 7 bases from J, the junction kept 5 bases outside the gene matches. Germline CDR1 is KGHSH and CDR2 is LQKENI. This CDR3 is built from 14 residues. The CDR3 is CASSPDRVGEKLFF. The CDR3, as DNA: TGTGCCAGCTCACCCGACAGGGTGGGTGAAAAACTGTTTTTT. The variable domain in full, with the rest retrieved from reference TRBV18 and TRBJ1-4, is NAGVMQNPRHLVRRRGQEARLRCSPMKGHSHVYWYRQLPEEGLKFMVYLQKENIIDESGMPKERFSAEFPKEGPSILRIQQVVRGDSAAYFCASSPDRVGEKLFFGSGTQLSVL.

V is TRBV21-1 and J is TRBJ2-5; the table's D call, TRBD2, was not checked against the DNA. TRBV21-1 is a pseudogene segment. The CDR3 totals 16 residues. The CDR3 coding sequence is TGTGCCAGCAGCAAAGGGGCTAGCGGGGACCAAGAGACCCAGTACTTC. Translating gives CASSKGASGDQETQYF.

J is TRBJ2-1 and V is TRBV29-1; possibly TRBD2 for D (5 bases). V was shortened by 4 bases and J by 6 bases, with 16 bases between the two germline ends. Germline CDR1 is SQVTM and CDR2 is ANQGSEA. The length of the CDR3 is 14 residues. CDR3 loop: CSVGAASSRNEQFF. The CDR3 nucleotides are TGCAGCGTTGGAGCGGCTAGCTCACGCAATGAGCAGTTCTTC.

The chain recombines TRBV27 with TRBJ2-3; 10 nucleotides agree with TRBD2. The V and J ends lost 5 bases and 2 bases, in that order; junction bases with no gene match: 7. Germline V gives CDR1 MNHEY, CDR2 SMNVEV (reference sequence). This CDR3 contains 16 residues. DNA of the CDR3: TGTGCCAGCAGTCAGCCCACTAGCGGGGTCACAGATACGCAGTATTTT. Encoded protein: CASSQPTSGVTDTQYF.

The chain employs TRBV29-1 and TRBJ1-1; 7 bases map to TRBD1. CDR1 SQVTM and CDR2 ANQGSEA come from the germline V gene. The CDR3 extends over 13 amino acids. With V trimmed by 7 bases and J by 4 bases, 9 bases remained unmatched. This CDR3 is CSASRAGGTEAFF. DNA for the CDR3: TGCAGCGCTTCTCGAGCAGGGGGCACTGAAGCTTTCTTT.

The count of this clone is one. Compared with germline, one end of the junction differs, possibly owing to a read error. This chain's CDR3 is CASSPSNSEAFF. In DNA form, the CDR3 reads TGTGCCAGCTCACCTTCGAACAGTGAAGCTTTCTTT. The V and J genes are TRBV18 and TRBJ1-1; D uncertain. The CDR3 extends over 12 amino acids. Germline assignment: CDR1 KGHSH and CDR2 LQKENI. The full variable domain, rest sourced from reference TRBV18 and TRBJ1-1, is NAGVMQNPRHLVRRRGQEARLRCSPMKGHSHVYWYRQLPEEGLKFMVYLQKENIIDESGMPKERFSAEFPKEGPSILRIQQVVRGDSAAYFCASSPSNSEAFFGQGTRLTVV.

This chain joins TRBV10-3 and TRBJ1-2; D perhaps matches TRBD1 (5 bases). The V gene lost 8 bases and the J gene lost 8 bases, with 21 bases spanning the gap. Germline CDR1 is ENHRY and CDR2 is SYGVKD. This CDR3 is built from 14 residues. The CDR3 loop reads CAIGPDKGPIGYTF. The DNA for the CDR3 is TGTGCCATCGGCCCGGACAAAGGGCCCATCGGCTACACCTTC.

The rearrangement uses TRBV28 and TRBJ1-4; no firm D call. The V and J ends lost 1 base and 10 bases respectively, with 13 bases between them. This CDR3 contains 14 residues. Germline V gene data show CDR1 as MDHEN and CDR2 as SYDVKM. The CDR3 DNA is TGTGCCAGCAGTTTATTCTCCCTCGAGGGAAAACTGTTTTTT. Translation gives CASSLFSLEGKLFF.

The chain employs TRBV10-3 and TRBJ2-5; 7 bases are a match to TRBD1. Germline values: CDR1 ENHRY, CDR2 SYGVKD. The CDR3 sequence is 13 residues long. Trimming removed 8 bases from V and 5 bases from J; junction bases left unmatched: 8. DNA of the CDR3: TGTGCCATCCGAGACAGGGCGGATGAGACCCAGTACTTC. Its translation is CAIRDRADETQYF.

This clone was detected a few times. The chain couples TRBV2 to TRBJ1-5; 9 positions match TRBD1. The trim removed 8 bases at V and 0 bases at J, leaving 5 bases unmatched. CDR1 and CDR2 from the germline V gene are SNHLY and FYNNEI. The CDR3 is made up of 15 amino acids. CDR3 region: CASQSDRGSNQPQHF. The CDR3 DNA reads TGTGCCAGCCAGTCGGACAGGGGTAGCAATCAGCCCCAGCATTTT.

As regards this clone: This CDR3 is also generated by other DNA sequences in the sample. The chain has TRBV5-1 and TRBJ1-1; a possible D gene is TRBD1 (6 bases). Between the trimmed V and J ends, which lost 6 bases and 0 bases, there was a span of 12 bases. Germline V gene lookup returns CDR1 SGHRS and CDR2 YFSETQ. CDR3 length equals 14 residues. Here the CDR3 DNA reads TGCGCCAGCACCAGCCAGGGGTTGAACACTGAAGCTTTCTTT. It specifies CASTSQGLNTEAFF.

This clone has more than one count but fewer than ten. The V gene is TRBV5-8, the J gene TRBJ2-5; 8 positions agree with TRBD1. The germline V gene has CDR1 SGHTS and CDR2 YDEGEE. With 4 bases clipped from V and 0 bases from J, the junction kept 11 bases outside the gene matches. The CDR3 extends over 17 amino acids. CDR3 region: CASSRNRGRGYQETQYF. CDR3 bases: TGTGCCAGCAGCCGTAACAGGGGGAGAGGGTACCAAGAGACCCAGTACTTC.

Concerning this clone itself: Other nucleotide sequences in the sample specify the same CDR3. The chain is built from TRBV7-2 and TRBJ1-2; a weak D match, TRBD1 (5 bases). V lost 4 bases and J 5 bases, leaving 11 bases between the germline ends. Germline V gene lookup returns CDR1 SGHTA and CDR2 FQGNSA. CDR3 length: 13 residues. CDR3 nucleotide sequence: TGTGCCAGCAGCTCTCCTCGGGGGTATGGCTACACCTTC. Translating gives CASSSPRGYGYTF.

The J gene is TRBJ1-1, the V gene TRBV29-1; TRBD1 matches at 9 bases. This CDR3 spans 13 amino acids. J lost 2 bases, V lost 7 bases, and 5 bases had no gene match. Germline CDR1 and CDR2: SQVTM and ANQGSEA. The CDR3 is CSAPGQGNTEAFF. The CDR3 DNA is TGCAGCGCCCCGGGACAGGGTAACACTGAAGCTTTCTTT.

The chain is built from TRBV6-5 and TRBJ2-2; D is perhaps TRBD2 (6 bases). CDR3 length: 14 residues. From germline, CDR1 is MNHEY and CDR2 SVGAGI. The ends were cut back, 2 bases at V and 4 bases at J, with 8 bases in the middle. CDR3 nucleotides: TGTGCCAGCAGTTACGGAGGGGTCACCGGGGAGCTGTTTTTT. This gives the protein CASSYGGVTGELFF.

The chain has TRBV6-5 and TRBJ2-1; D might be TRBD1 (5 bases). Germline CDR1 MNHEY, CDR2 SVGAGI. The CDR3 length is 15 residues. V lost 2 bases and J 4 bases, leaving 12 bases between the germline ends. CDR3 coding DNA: TGTGCCAGCAGTTACGGCATTACAGGATACAATGAGCAGTTCTTC. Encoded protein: CASSYGITGYNEQFF.